This T cell receptor beta chain was recorded in a study of OX40 agonist ivuxolimab in advanced cancers. Study as a whole: A male proportion of under 90% was recorded, with mean age 60 years and range roughly 23 to 90. Study-wide findings and caveats: Also present in some nonresponders was a low level of normalized T-cell clonal expansion. The work left the antigen specificity of expanded peripheral T cells undetermined. Patients who responded partially at 0.1-3.0 mg/kg showed clonal expansion ranking among the lowest.

Data came from immunoSEQ multiplex PCR; TCRdb stores just in-frame clones and leaves some out. The table lists tens of thousands of clones, 89% of them singletons. Points on this clone: Its antigen is undetermined.

The sequencing here drew on CD4+ or CD8+ T cells sorted from blood, taken in a trial of the OX40 agonist ivuxolimab. The source is an adult with an advanced solid tumor such as melanoma, head and neck, liver or kidney cancer.

The CDR3 DNA follows: TGTGCCAGCAGCTCACAGGGGCTAAATCAGCCCCAGCATTTT. Its translation is CASSSQGLNQPQHF. This rearrangement joins TRBV7-8 to TRBJ1-5; 7 bases align to TRBD1. Trimming cost V 4 bases and J 4 bases; bases outside gene matches: 4. CDR1 and CDR2 (germline): SGHVS, FQNEAQ. This CDR3 region has 14 residues.